The 23 T cell receptor beta chains given below trace back to one sample, sequenced in a study of human T cells and chemical hapten exposure. TCRdb redid the calling of the RACE reads with MiXCR, one entry per CDR3 protein. The sample comprises 350,000 or so distinct CDR3 sequences, around 7% of which are singletons, and 8% to 9% rests with the top ten. Time point specified: patch test 1, 2 weeks after DPC sensitization. Treatment noted: therapeutic diphenylcyclopropenone sensitization with weekly scalp DPC. The sample was whole blood, taken in connection with sensitization to the hapten diphenylcyclopropenone (DPC). These receptors were obtained from a woman aged 18 to 35 with alopecia areata. Some clones in this sample may be carry-over from other donors' samples.

This clonotype was recorded at least ten times. This rearrangement joins TRBV13 to TRBJ2-3, with a possible D match to TRBD2 (6 bases). The CDR3 length is 15 residues. V gave up 1 base and J gave up 4 bases, with 12 bases separating them. The germline gives CDR1 PRHDT, CDR2 FYEKMQ (reference sequence). CDR3 in amino acids: CASSLDGGNADTQYF. The CDR3 DNA reads as TGTGCCAGCAGCTTAGACGGGGGTAACGCAGATACGCAGTATTTT.

The rearrangement joins TRBV5-1 to TRBJ2-1, with 10 nucleotides matching TRBD2. V lost 4 bases, J lost 8 bases, and 6 bases stayed unmatched. The germline gives CDR1 SGHRS, CDR2 YFSETQ. The CDR3 is 14 residues long. CDR3 amino acids: CASSPQAGGDEQFF. The DNA for the CDR3 is TGCGCCAGCAGCCCCCAAGCGGGGGGGGATGAGCAGTTCTTC. Using reference TRBV5-1 and TRBJ2-1 for the parts outside the CDR3, the full variable domain is KAGVTQTPRYLIKTRGQQVTLSCSPISGHRSVSWYQQTPGQGLQFLFEYFSETQRNKGNFPGRFSGRQFSNSRSEMNVSTLELGDSALYLCASSPQAGGDEQFFGPGTRLTVL.

V gene TRBV5-1 combines with J gene TRBJ2-3, with D tentatively TRBD2 (6 bases). From germline, CDR1 is SGHRS and CDR2 YFSETQ. V lost 5 bases and J 3 bases, leaving 13 bases between the germline ends. The CDR3 consists of 14 residues. In nucleotides, the CDR3 is TGCGCCAGCAGGCTAGCGCTTTATACAGATACGCAGTATTTT. It translates to CASRLALYTDTQYF.

This clonotype has more than one count but fewer than ten. At one end, the junction sequence differs from germline, possibly due to a read error. The chain is built from TRBV6-5 and TRBJ2-3, with a possible D match to TRBD1 (7 bases). The CDR3 is made up of 15 amino acids. Germline V gene sequence: CDR1 MNHEY, CDR2 SVGAGI. The CDR3 region is CATEMTPNVRQGLNF. For the CDR3, the DNA is TGTGCCACCGAAATGACCCCGAATGTCCGACAGGGACTGAATTTT.

This clonotype was counted at least ten times. The chain has TRBV11-2 and TRBJ1-2; 7 positions match TRBD1. From germline, CDR1 is SGHAT and CDR2 FQNNGV. The J segment lost 4 bases and the V segment lost 0 bases, leaving 5 bases of the junction unmatched. The CDR3 has 15 residues. CDR3: CASSLESGTVYGYTF. The CDR3 coding sequence is TGTGCCAGCAGCTTAGAATCCGGGACAGTCTATGGCTACACCTTC.

The chain combines TRBV12-3 or TRBV12-4 with TRBJ1-1, with D unclear. Deletions cut 5 bases from V and 3 bases from J, with 16 bases between. This CDR3 spans 15 amino acids. As DNA, the CDR3 is TGTGCCAGCAGTCTAATCGGGCTTGCGGACACTGAAGCTTTCTTT. It is translated as CASSLIGLADTEAFF.

This clonotype has more than one count but fewer than ten. The chain links TRBV4-3 to TRBJ2-3; D is undetermined. The CDR3 spans 14 residues. V gave up 1 base and J gave up 0 bases, with 5 bases separating them. Germline lookup yields CDR1 LGHNA and CDR2 YSLEER. The CDR3 reads CASSQVASTDTQYF. CDR3 coding DNA: TGCGCCAGCAGCCAAGTAGCTAGCACAGATACGCAGTATTTT.

This clonotype turned up a few times. The chain carries TRBV29-1 and TRBJ1-3; D is unclear. From germline, CDR1 is SQVTM and CDR2 ANQGSEA. The V end lost 1 base, the J end lost 0 bases, and 10 bases lay between the germline ends. CDR3 length equals 15 residues. The CDR3, as DNA: TGCAGCGTTGAAGGGGCGAGGAACTCTGGAAACACCATATATTTT. Protein product: CSVEGARNSGNTIYF. Full variable domain (rest looked up from reference TRBV29-1 and TRBJ1-3): SAVISQKPSRDICQRGTSLTIQCQVDSQVTMMFWYRQQPGQSLTLIATANQGSEATYESGFVIDKFPISRPNLTFSTLTVSNMSPEDSSIYLCSVEGARNSGNTIYFGEGSWLTVV.

The chain couples TRBV13 to TRBJ2-3; D is unclear. V gave up 0 bases and J gave up 4 bases, with 14 bases separating them. The CDR3 is 16 amino acids. Per the germline V gene, CDR1 is PRHDT and CDR2 is FYEKMQ (reference sequence). CDR3 region: CASSLGGLGLADTQYF. CDR3 in DNA: TGTGCCAGCAGCTTAGGGGGCCTAGGGTTGGCAGATACGCAGTATTTT.

This clonotype was seen a handful of times. The rearrangement uses TRBV6-5 and TRBJ1-5; TRBD1 might be the D (6 bases). The germline V and J ends were trimmed by 0 bases and 11 bases, with 11 bases remaining between them. Germline CDR1 is MNHEY and CDR2 is SVGAGI. There are 13 residues in the CDR3. The CDR3: CASSYSRGSSQHF. The DNA of the CDR3 is TGTGCCAGCAGTTACTCGAGGGGGTCGTCCCAGCATTTT.

V gene TRBV12-3 or TRBV12-4 combines with J gene TRBJ2-3, with TRBD2 matching 11 bases. V gave up 5 bases and J gave up 1 base; unmatched junction bases: 5. This CDR3 is 16 amino acids long. The CDR3 here is CASSHSGGAGTDTQYF. The CDR3 nucleotides are TGTGCCAGCAGTCATAGCGGGGGGGCCGGCACAGATACGCAGTATTTT.

This clonotype appeared many times. The chain employs TRBV27 and TRBJ2-3; TRBD2 might be the D (5 bases). V was pared by 5 bases and J by 1 base, with 10 bases between. The CDR3 contains 14 residues. CDR1 is MNHEY, CDR2 SMNVEV, per germline (reference sequence). CDR3 amino acids: CASSAGPRTDTQYF. DNA for the CDR3: TGTGCCAGCAGTGCGGGCCCCCGCACAGATACGCAGTATTTT.

The V gene is TRBV27, the J gene TRBJ2-1, with no clear D. Per germline, CDR1 MNHEY and CDR2 SMNVEV (reference sequence). The CDR3 consists of 16 residues. The V end was cut by 5 bases, the J end by 0 bases, with 14 bases between. In DNA, the CDR3 is TGTGCCAGCAGTCGCGAGCCCTTGAGCTCCTACAATGAGCAGTTCTTC. Amino acid sequence: CASSREPLSSYNEQFF.

At least ten counts were recorded for this clonotype. The rearrangement links TRBV5-5 to TRBJ2-7; 9 bases agree with TRBD1. Trimming cost V 0 bases and J 2 bases; bases outside gene matches: 6. This CDR3 has 16 amino acids. Germline CDR1 is SGHKS and CDR2 is YYEKEE (reference sequence). CDR3 amino acids: CASSLVMTGGAYEQYF. DNA for the CDR3: TGTGCCAGCAGCTTGGTCATGACAGGGGGTGCCTACGAGCAGTACTTC.

This clonotype has more than one count but fewer than ten. The chain combines TRBV29-1 with TRBJ2-6; D is unresolved. The CDR3 is 14 residues long. Trimming cost V 6 bases and J 2 bases, with 11 bases left between them. Germline V gene sequence: CDR1 SQVTM, CDR2 ANQGSEA. CDR3 amino acids: CSVSMSTGANVLTF. The CDR3, as DNA: TGCAGCGTATCTATGTCCACTGGGGCCAACGTCCTGACTTTC. Filled out from reference TRBV29-1 and TRBJ2-6, the complete variable domain reads SAVISQKPSRDICQRGTSLTIQCQVDSQVTMMFWYRQQPGQSLTLIATANQGSEATYESGFVIDKFPISRPNLTFSTLTVSNMSPEDSSIYLCSVSMSTGANVLTFGAGSRLTVL.

This clonotype was detected a few times. The chain links TRBV19 to TRBJ2-7, with D tentatively TRBD1 (5 bases). Looked up from germline, CDR1 is LNHDA and CDR2 is SQIVND (reference sequence). CDR3 size: 15 residues. The ends were cut back, 5 bases at V and 7 bases at J, with 21 bases in the middle. CDR3 protein: CASSWGETVLGEQYF. CDR3 DNA: TGTGCCAGTAGTTGGGGCGAGACAGTCCTTGGAGAGCAGTACTTC.

This clonotype was observed a handful of times. Compared with germline, one end of the junction differs, possibly owing to a read error. The chain couples TRBV6-6 to TRBJ2-1, with 9 bases aligning to TRBD2. CDR3 length: 15 residues. The germline V gene has CDR1 MNHNY and CDR2 SVGAGI (reference sequence). CDR3 sequence reads: CASTLSGGYLNEQSF. The DNA for the CDR3 is TGTGCCAGCACCTTAAGCGGGGGGTACCTCAATGAGCAGTCCTTC.

V is TRBV5-4 and J is TRBJ2-5; the D gene is possibly TRBD2 (7 bases). Trimming left V 5 bases short and J 1 base short, with 18 bases between. The CDR3 covers 16 residues. Germline-derived CDR1 and CDR2 are SGHNT and YYREEE (reference sequence). CDR3 in amino acids: CASRELAGASQETQYF. The CDR3 nucleotides read TGTGCCAGCAGAGAGTTGGCGGGGGCCTCCCAAGAGACCCAGTACTTC.

In its sample, this clonotype was seen a few times. This chain links TRBV12-3 or TRBV12-4 with TRBJ2-1; 9 bases are shared with TRBD1. This CDR3 is 15 amino acids long. The ends lost 8 bases at V and 0 bases at J; junction bases unmatched: 5. The CDR3 DNA reads TGTGCCAGCGGGGGACAGGGAGTCTCCTACAATGAGCAGTTCTTC. Translating it yields CASGGQGVSYNEQFF.

This clonotype appeared many times. The CDR3 nucleotides are TGTGCCATCAGTGGGGGGGACACAGATACGCAGTATTTT. It encodes CAISGGDTDTQYF. This chain uses TRBV10-3 with TRBJ2-3, with D maybe TRBD2 (6 bases). V was cut by 4 bases and J by 2 bases, with 7 bases left in between. Germline V gene data show CDR1 as ENHRY and CDR2 as SYGVKD. The CDR3 loop spans 13 amino acids.

This clonotype was observed at least ten times. The rearrangement links TRBV18 to TRBJ1-6; no clear D gene. Trimming took off 5 bases at V and 0 bases at J, with 14 bases between the two ends. Germline V gene sequence: CDR1 KGHSH, CDR2 LQKENI. CDR3 length equals 17 residues. The CDR3 DNA reads TGTGCCAGCTCAAATGCTAGGCAGAGCTCCTATAATTCACCCCTCCACTTT. This encodes CASSNARQSSYNSPLHF.

This clonotype was observed a handful of times. The CDR3 sequence is CASSETSGAQETQYF. The CDR3 DNA follows: TGTGCCAGCAGTGAGACTAGCGGGGCCCAAGAGACCCAGTACTTC. The rearrangement joins TRBV25-1 to TRBJ2-5; 11 bases agree with TRBD2. This CDR3 has 15 residues. Germline V gene sequence: CDR1 MGHDK, CDR2 SYGVNS. V lost 3 bases, J lost 1 base, and 1 base stayed unmatched.

V and J are TRBV7-3 and TRBJ2-6, with a possible D match to TRBD2 (5 bases). The germline gives CDR1 SGHTA, CDR2 FQGTGA. V lost 1 base, J lost 0 bases, and 7 bases lay in between. CDR3 length: 16 amino acids. The CDR3, as DNA: TGTGCCAGCAGCTTAAGAGGGAACTCTGGGGCCAACGTCCTGACTTTC. This gives the protein CASSLRGNSGANVLTF. Drawing the rest from reference TRBV7-3 and TRBJ2-6, the complete variable domain is GAGVSQTPSNKVTEKGKYVELRCDPISGHTALYWYRQSLGQGPEFLIYFQGTGAADDSGLPNDRFFAVRPEGSVSTLKIQRTERGDSAVYLCASSLRGNSGANVLTFGAGSRLTVL.